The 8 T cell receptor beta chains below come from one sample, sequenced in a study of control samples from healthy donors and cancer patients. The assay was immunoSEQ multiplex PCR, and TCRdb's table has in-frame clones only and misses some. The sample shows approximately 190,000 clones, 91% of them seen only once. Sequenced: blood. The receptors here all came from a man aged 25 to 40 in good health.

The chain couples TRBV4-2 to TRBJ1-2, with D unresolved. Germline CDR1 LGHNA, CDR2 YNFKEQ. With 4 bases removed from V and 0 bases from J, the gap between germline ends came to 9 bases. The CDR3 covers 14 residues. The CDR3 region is CASSPGASNYGYTF. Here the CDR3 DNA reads TGTGCCAGCAGCCCCGGAGCGTCTAACTATGGCTACACCTTC.

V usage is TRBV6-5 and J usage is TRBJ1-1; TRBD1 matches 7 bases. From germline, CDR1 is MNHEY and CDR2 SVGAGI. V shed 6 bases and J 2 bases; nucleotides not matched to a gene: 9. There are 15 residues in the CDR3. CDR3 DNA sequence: TGTGCCAGCAGGGGACAGCGTATTCTTAACACTGAAGCTTTCTTT. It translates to CASRGQRILNTEAFF.

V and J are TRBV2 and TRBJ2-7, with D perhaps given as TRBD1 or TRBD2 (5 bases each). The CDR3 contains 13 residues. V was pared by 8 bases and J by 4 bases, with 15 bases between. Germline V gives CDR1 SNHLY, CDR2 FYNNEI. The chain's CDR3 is CASERGKLYEQYF. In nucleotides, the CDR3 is TGTGCCAGCGAGAGGGGAAAGCTTTACGAGCAGTACTTC.

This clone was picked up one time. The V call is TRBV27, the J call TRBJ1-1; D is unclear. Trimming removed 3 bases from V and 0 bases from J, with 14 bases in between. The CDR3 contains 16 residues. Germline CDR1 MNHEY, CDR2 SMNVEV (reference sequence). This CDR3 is CASSFPGGNMNTEAFF. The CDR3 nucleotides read TGTGCCAGCAGTTTCCCGGGAGGGAACATGAACACTGAAGCTTTCTTT.

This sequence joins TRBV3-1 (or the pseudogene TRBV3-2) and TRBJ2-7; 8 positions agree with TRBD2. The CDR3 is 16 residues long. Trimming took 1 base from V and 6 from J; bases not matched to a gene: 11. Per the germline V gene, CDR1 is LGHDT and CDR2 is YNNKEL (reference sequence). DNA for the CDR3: TGTGCCAGCAGCCAAGTGTATTCCGTAGCGGGGCGCGAGCAGTACTTC. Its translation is CASSQVYSVAGREQYF.

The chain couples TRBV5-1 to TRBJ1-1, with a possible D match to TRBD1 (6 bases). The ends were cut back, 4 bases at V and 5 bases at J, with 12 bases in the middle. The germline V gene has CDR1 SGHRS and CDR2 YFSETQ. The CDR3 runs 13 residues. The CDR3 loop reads CASSVGQLTEAFF. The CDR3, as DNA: TGCGCCAGCAGCGTGGGACAATTAACTGAAGCTTTCTTT.

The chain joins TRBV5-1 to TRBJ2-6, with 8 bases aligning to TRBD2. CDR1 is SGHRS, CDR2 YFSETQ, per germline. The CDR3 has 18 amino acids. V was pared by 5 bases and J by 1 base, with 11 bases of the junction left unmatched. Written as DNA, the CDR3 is TGCGCCAGCAGATTTGTGGGACTAGAGGGGTCTGGGGCCAACGTCCTGACTTTC. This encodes CASRFVGLEGSGANVLTF. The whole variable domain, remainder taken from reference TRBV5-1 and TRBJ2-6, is KAGVTQTPRYLIKTRGQQVTLSCSPISGHRSVSWYQQTPGQGLQFLFEYFSETQRNKGNFPGRFSGRQFSNSRSEMNVSTLELGDSALYLCASRFVGLEGSGANVLTFGAGSRLTVL.

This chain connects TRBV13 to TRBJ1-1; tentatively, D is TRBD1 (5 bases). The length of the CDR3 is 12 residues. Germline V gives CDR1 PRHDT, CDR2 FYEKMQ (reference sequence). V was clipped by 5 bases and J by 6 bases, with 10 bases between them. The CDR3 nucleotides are TGTGCCAGCAGCCATCGGGGCCCTGAAGCTTTCTTT. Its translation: CASSHRGPEAFF.